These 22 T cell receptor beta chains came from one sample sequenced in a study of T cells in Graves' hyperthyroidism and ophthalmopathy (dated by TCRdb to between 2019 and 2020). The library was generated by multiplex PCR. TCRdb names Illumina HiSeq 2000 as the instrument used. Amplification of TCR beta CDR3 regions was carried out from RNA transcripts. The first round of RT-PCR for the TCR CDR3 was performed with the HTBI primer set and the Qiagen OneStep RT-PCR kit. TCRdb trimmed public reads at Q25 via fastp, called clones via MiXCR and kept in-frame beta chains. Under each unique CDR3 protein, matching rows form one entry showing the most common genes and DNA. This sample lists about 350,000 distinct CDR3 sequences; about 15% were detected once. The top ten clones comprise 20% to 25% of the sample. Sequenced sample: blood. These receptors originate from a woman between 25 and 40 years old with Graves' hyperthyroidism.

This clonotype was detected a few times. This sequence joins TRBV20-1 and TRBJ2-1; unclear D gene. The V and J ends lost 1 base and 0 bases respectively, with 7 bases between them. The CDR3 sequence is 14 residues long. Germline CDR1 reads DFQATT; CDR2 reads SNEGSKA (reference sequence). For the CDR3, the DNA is TGCAGTGCTAGAGTCGCGCGCTCCTACAATGAGCAGTTCTTC. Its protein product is CSARVARSYNEQFF.

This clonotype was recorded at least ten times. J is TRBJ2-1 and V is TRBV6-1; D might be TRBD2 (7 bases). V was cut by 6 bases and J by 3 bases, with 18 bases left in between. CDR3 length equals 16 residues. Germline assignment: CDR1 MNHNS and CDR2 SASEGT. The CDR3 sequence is CASSGSKGGGYNEQFF. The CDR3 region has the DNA TGTGCCAGCAGCGGGAGCAAGGGAGGGGGCTACAATGAGCAGTTCTTC.

CDR3 nucleotide sequence: TGTGCCAGCAGCCAAGTTTCGGACAGGGCGTATGGCTACACCTTC. It is translated as CASSQVSDRAYGYTF. The chain couples TRBV4-2 to TRBJ1-2, with TRBD1 matching 8 bases. The germline V gene encodes CDR1 LGHNA and CDR2 YNFKEQ. The CDR3 has 15 residues. V dropped 1 base and J dropped 5; count of bases not matched to a gene: 6.

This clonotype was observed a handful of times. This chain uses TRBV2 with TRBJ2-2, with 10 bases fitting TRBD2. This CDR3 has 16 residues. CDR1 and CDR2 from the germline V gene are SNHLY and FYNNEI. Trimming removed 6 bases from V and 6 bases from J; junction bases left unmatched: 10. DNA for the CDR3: TGTGCCAGCAGCGAGCTGGGGCTAGCGGGAGCCGGGGAGCTGTTTTTT. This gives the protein CASSELGLAGAGELFF.

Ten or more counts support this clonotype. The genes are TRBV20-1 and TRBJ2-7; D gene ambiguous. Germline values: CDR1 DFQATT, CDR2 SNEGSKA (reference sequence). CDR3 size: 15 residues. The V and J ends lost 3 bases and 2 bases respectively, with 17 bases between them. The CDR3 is CSASPSQSATYEQYF. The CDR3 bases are TGCAGTGCTAGTCCCAGTCAGTCGGCCACCTACGAGCAGTACTTC.

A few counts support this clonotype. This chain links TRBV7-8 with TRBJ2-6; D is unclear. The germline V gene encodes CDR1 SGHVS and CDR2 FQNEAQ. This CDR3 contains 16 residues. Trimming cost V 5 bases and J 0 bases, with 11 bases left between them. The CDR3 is CASSLGIPSGANVLTF. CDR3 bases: TGTGCCAGCAGCCTAGGGATCCCCTCTGGGGCCAACGTCCTGACTTTC.

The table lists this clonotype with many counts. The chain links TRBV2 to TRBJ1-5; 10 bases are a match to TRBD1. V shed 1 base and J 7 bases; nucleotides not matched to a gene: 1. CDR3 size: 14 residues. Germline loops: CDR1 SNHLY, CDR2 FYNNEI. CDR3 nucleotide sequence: TGTGCCAGCAGTGAAGTGACAGGGGGCCAGCCCCAGCATTTT. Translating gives CASSEVTGGQPQHF.

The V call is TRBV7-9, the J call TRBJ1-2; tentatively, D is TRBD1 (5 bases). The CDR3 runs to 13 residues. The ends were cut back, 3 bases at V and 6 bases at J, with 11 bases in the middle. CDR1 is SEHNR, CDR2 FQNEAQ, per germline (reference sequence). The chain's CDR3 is CASSFLGRDGYTF. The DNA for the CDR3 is TGTGCCAGCAGCTTCTTGGGGCGGGATGGCTACACCTTC.

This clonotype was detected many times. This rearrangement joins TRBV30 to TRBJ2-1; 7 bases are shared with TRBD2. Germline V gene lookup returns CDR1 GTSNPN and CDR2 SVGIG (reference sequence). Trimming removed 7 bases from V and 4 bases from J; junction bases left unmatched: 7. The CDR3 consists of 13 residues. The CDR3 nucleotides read TGTGCCTCTTGGACCGGGGGGTACAATGAGCAGTTCTTC. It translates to CASWTGGYNEQFF.

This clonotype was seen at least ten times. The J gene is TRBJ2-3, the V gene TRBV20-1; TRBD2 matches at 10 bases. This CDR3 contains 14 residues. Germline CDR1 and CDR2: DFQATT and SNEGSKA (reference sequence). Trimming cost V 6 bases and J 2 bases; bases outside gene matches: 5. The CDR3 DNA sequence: TGCAGTGCAGATAGCGGGAGGTCCACAGATACGCAGTATTTT. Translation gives CSADSGRSTDTQYF.

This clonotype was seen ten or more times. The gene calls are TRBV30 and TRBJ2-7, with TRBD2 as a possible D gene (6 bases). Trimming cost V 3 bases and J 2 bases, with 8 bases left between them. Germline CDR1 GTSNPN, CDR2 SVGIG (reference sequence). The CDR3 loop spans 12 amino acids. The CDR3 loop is CAWRIAAYEQYF. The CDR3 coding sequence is TGTGCCTGGAGGATAGCGGCCTACGAGCAGTACTTC.

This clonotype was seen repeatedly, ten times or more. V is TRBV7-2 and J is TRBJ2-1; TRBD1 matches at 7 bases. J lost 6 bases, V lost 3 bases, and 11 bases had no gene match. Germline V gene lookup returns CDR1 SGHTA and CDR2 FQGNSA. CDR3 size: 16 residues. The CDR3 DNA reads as TGTGCCAGCAGCTTGGGCAACAGGGGTCGTAGCAATGAGCAGTTCTTC. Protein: CASSLGNRGRSNEQFF.

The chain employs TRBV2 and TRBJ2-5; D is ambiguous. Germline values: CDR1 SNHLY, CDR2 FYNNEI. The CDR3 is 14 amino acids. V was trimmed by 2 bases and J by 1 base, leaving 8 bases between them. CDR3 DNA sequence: TGTGCCAGCAGTGAAAGGGTGCTCCAAGAGACCCAGTACTTC. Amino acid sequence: CASSERVLQETQYF.

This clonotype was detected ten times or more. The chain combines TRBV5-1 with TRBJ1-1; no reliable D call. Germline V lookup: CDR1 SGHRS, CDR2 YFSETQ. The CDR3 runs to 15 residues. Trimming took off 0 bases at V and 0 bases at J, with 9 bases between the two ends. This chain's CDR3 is CASSLDVGLNTEAFF. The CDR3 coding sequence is TGCGCCAGCAGCTTGGATGTCGGGTTGAACACTGAAGCTTTCTTT.

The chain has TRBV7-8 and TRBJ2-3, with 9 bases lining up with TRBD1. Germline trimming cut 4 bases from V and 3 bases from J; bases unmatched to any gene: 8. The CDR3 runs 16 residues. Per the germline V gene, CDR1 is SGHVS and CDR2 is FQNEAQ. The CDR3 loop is CASSSTTGGGTDTQYF. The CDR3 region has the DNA TGTGCCAGCAGCTCCACTACAGGGGGCGGGACAGATACGCAGTATTTT.

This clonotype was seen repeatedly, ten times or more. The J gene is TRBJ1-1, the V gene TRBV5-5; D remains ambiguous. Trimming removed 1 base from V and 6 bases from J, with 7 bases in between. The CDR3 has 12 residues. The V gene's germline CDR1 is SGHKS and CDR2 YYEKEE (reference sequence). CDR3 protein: CASSLPAAEAFF. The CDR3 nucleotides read TGTGCCAGCAGCTTGCCGGCAGCTGAAGCTTTCTTT.

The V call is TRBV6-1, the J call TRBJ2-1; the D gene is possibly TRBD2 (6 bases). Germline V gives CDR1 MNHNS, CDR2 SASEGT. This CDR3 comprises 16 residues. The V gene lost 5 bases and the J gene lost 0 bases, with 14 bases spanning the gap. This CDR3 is CASSQQRVGSYNEQFF. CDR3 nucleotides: TGTGCCAGCAGTCAACAGCGGGTTGGCTCCTACAATGAGCAGTTCTTC.

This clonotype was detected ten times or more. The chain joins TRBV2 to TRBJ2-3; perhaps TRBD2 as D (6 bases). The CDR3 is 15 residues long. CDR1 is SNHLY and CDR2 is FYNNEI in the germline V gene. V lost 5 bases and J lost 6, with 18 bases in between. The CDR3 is CASSQPSGQIDTQYF. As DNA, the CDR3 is TGTGCCAGCAGTCAGCCCAGCGGGCAGATCGATACGCAGTATTTT. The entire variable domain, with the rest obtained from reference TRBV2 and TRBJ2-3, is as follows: EPEVTQTPSHQVTQMGQEVILRCVPISNHLYFYWYRQILGQKVEFLVSFYNNEISEKSEIFDDQFSVERPDGSNFTLKIRSTKLEDSAMYFCASSQPSGQIDTQYFGPGTRLTVL.

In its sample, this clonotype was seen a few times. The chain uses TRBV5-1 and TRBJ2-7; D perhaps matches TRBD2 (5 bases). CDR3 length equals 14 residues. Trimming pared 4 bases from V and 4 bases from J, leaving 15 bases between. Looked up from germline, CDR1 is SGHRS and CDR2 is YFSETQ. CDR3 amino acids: CASSTRGEGYEQYF. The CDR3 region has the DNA TGCGCCAGCAGCACGAGAGGAGAGGGTTACGAGCAGTACTTC.

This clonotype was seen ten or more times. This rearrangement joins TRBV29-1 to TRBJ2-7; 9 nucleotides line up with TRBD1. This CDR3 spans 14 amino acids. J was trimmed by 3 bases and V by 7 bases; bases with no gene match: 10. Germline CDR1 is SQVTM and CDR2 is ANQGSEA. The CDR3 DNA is TGCAGCGCGAAAAAAGGACAGGGGAACTACGAGCAGTACTTC. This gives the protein CSAKKGQGNYEQYF.

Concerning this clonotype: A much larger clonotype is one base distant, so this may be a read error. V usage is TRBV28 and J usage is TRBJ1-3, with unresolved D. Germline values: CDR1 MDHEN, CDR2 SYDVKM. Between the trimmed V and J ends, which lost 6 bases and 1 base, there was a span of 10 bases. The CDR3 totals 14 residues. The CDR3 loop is CASRATASGNTIYF. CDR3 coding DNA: TGTGCCAGCAGAGCGACTGCTTCTGGAAACACCATATATTTT.

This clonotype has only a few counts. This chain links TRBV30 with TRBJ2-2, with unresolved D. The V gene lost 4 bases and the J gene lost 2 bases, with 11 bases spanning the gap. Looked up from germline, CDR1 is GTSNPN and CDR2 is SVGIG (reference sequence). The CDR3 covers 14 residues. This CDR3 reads CAWNQDGNTGELFF. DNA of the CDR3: TGTGCCTGGAACCAGGACGGTAACACCGGGGAGCTGTTTTTT.